Below are 30 T cell receptor beta chains sequenced from a single sample in a study of human T cells and chemical hapten exposure. TCRdb passed the RACE reads through MiXCR, listing each CDR3 protein once. The sample comprises approximately 88,000 distinct CDR3 sequences, over 10% of which are singletons, and about 5.7% rests with the top ten. Time point defined: patch test 3, about 24 weeks after DPC sensitization. Treatment specified: therapeutic diphenylcyclopropenone sensitization with weekly scalp DPC. Specimen: whole blood, collected in connection with sensitization to the hapten diphenylcyclopropenone (DPC). These TCRs come from a woman aged 45 to 65 with alopecia areata. Some clones in this sample may be carry-over from other donors' samples.

The chain has TRBV20-1 and TRBJ2-1, with 9 bases aligning to TRBD1. CDR1 and CDR2 from the germline V gene are DFQATT and SNEGSKA (reference sequence). This CDR3 is 18 amino acids long. Losses at the gene ends were 5 bases for V and 1 base for J; bases not matched to a gene: 15. Here the CDR3 reads CSALPGQGVRGSYNEQFF. The CDR3 coding sequence is TGCAGTGCTTTACCGGGACAGGGCGTAAGGGGTTCCTACAATGAGCAGTTCTTC.

As DNA, the CDR3 is TGTGCCAGCAGCAAACTAGCGGGGGCCTCTACAGATACGCAGTATTTT. This translates into CASSKLAGASTDTQYF. The gene calls are TRBV13 and TRBJ2-3, with TRBD2 matching 11 bases. Germline CDR1 reads PRHDT; CDR2 reads FYEKMQ (reference sequence). The CDR3 spans 16 residues. V was pared by 5 bases and J by 3 bases, with 7 bases of the junction left unmatched.

This clonotype was detected many times. The chain uses TRBV7-3 and TRBJ2-1, with 10 positions matching TRBD2. Germline V gene data show CDR1 as SGHTA and CDR2 as FQGTGA. J lost 4 bases, V lost 2 bases, and 2 bases had no gene match. The CDR3 covers 15 residues. The CDR3 protein is CASSLELAGYNEQFF. The CDR3 region has the DNA TGTGCCAGCAGCTTAGAACTAGCGGGGTACAATGAGCAGTTCTTC. Full variable domain (outside the CDR3, taken from reference TRBV7-3 and TRBJ2-1): GAGVSQTPSNKVTEKGKYVELRCDPISGHTALYWYRQSLGQGPEFLIYFQGTGAADDSGLPNDRFFAVRPEGSVSTLKIQRTERGDSAVYLCASSLELAGYNEQFFGPGTRLTVL.

This clonotype was seen a few times. The rearrangement uses TRBV2 and TRBJ1-2; no reliable D call. CDR1 is SNHLY and CDR2 is FYNNEI in the germline V gene. Trimming cost V 5 bases and J 8 bases, with 6 bases left between them. CDR3 size: 10 residues. The chain's CDR3 is CASSRRGYTF. The CDR3 DNA sequence: TGTGCCAGCAGTAGGAGGGGCTACACCTTC. Using reference TRBV2 and TRBJ1-2 for the parts outside the CDR3, the full variable domain is EPEVTQTPSHQVTQMGQEVILRCVPISNHLYFYWYRQILGQKVEFLVSFYNNEISEKSEIFDDQFSVERPDGSNFTLKIRSTKLEDSAMYFCASSRRGYTFGSGTRLTVV.

At least ten counts were recorded for this clonotype. The J gene is TRBJ1-6, the V gene TRBV11-2; 11 nucleotides agree with TRBD1. This CDR3 has 19 residues. The V and J ends lost 4 bases and 4 bases, in that order; junction bases with no gene match: 12. Germline CDR1 reads SGHAT; CDR2 reads FQNNGV. Here the CDR3 reads CASSSAPPGTGGYNSPLHF. CDR3 DNA: TGTGCCAGCAGCTCAGCCCCTCCCGGGACAGGGGGATATAATTCACCCCTCCACTTT.

The table lists this clonotype with a few counts. The V and J genes are TRBV18 and TRBJ2-7; possibly TRBD2 for D (5 bases). CDR1 and CDR2 from the germline V gene are KGHSH and LQKENI. The CDR3 spans 15 residues. Trimming cost V 3 bases and J 3 bases, with 15 bases left between them. This chain's CDR3 is CASSPRDGSVYEQYF. CDR3 coding DNA: TGTGCCAGCTCACCCCGAGATGGGAGCGTCTACGAGCAGTACTTC. The full variable domain, in which reference TRBV18 and TRBJ2-7 provide the parts outside the CDR3, is NAGVMQNPRHLVRRRGQEARLRCSPMKGHSHVYWYRQLPEEGLKFMVYLQKENIIDESGMPKERFSAEFPKEGPSILRIQQVVRGDSAAYFCASSPRDGSVYEQYFGPGTRLTVT.

This chain links TRBV29-1 with TRBJ2-5; the D gene could be TRBD1 or TRBD2 (6 bases each). Trimming pared 7 bases from V and 5 bases from J, leaving 11 bases between. The CDR3 spans 11 residues. Germline values: CDR1 SQVTM, CDR2 ANQGSEA. CDR3: CSAEGGETQYF. The CDR3 DNA reads TGCAGCGCAGAAGGGGGGGAGACCCAGTACTTC.

This clonotype has just a few counts. V and J are TRBV29-1 and TRBJ1-1, with 7 bases aligning to TRBD1. After removal of 6 bases from V and 7 bases from J, the junction contained 8 bases not matched to a gene. The CDR3 loop spans 12 amino acids. Germline V gene sequence: CDR1 SQVTM, CDR2 ANQGSEA. CDR3 protein: CSVNDRELEAFF. The CDR3 bases are TGCAGCGTAAACGACAGGGAACTTGAAGCTTTCTTT.

This clonotype was counted a few times. The chain employs TRBV6-6 and TRBJ1-6; TRBD1 matches at 7 bases. CDR3 length: 16 residues. Germline V gene data show CDR1 as MNHNY and CDR2 as SVGAGI (reference sequence). The V segment lost 7 bases and the J segment 4 bases; nucleotides outside the gene matches: 10. CDR3: CASNHGTAMYNSPLHF. The CDR3 DNA sequence: TGTGCCAGCAACCACGGGACAGCGATGTATAATTCACCCCTCCACTTT.

V is TRBV19 and J is TRBJ1-5; D is ambiguous. Trimming removed 0 bases at V and 3 bases at J, with 3 bases between. The CDR3 runs to 13 residues. Germline values: CDR1 LNHDA, CDR2 SQIVND (reference sequence). The CDR3: CASSIDNNQPQHF. The CDR3 DNA follows: TGTGCCAGTAGTATAGACAACAATCAGCCCCAGCATTTT. The entire variable domain, with the rest obtained from reference TRBV19 and TRBJ1-5, is as follows: DGGITQSPKYLFRKEGQNVTLSCEQNLNHDAMYWYRQDPGQGLRLIYYSQIVNDFQKGDIAEGYSVSREKKESFPLTVTSAQKNPTAFYLCASSIDNNQPQHFGDGTRLSIL.

This clonotype was observed a handful of times. The rearrangement links TRBV6-6 to TRBJ2-3; the match to TRBD1 covers 7 bases. The CDR3 covers 18 residues. Trimming cost V 2 bases and J 0 bases; bases outside gene matches: 11. CDR1 and CDR2 (germline): MNHNY, SVGAGI (reference sequence). This CDR3 reads CASSYSKQGTASTDTQYF. The CDR3 nucleotides are TGTGCCAGCAGTTACAGTAAACAGGGGACGGCTAGCACAGATACGCAGTATTTT.

This clonotype was recorded once. The junction departs from germline at one end; a sequencing error may be responsible. The chain joins TRBV11-2 to TRBJ1-3, with D maybe TRBD1 (5 bases). The CDR3 extends over 14 amino acids. From germline, CDR1 is SGHAT and CDR2 FQNNGV. The chain's CDR3 is CASSQTASGNAIYF. DNA of the CDR3: TGTGCCAGCAGCCAGACAGCTTCTGGAAACGCCATATATTTT.

The chain has TRBV28 and TRBJ1-1; 7 nucleotides match TRBD1. The V segment lost 2 bases and the J segment 4 bases; nucleotides outside the gene matches: 4. The CDR3 covers 14 residues. Germline lookup yields CDR1 MDHEN and CDR2 SYDVKM. The DNA for the CDR3 is TGTGCCAGCAGTTTACCAGGGGGGGCCACTGAAGCTTTCTTT. Protein product: CASSLPGGATEAFF.

This clonotype was counted only a few times. The rearrangement joins TRBV7-2 to TRBJ2-3; 11 bases align to TRBD2. This CDR3 comprises 20 residues. Trimming took 1 base from V and 1 from J; bases not matched to a gene: 13. Germline V gives CDR1 SGHTA, CDR2 FQGNSA. The CDR3 bases are TGTGCCAGCAGCTTAGATTCCGGGACTAGCGGATTTCCGGGCACAGATACGCAGTATTTT. Amino acid sequence: CASSLDSGTSGFPGTDTQYF.

This rearrangement joins TRBV29-1 to TRBJ2-3; D unclear. The germline V gene has CDR1 SQVTM and CDR2 ANQGSEA. The ends were cut back, 4 bases at V and 3 bases at J, with 8 bases in the middle. CDR3 length: 12 residues. This CDR3 is CSVVSSTDTQYF. The CDR3 DNA follows: TGCAGCGTTGTGTCATCGACAGATACGCAGTATTTT.

The sample holds many counts of this clonotype. For the CDR3, the DNA is TGTGCCATCAGTGGAACCGGGACTAGCGGAACAGATACGCAGTATTTT. Translated, it gives CAISGTGTSGTDTQYF. This chain uses TRBV10-3 with TRBJ2-3; the match to TRBD2 covers 11 bases. Germline V gives CDR1 ENHRY, CDR2 SYGVKD. V gave up 4 bases and J gave up 3 bases; unmatched junction bases: 6. The CDR3 has 16 residues.

The chain carries TRBV12-3 or TRBV12-4 and TRBJ1-2, with a weak D call TRBD1 (6 bases). The germline V and J ends were trimmed by 3 bases and 3 bases, with 11 bases remaining between them. This CDR3 is built from 14 residues. The CDR3 DNA reads TGTGCCAGCAGTTTCAGGGGCGCCCACTATGGCTACACCTTC. Encoded protein: CASSFRGAHYGYTF.

The chain is built from TRBV7-6 and TRBJ2-7; D may be TRBD2 (6 bases). From germline, CDR1 is SGHVS and CDR2 FNYEAQ. V lost 6 bases and J lost 3, with 15 bases in between. The CDR3 sequence is 14 residues long. Written as DNA, the CDR3 is TGTGCCAGCAGATCCGGGACTCAGGGCTACGAGCAGTACTTC. Translating it yields CASRSGTQGYEQYF.

This clonotype showed up many times. The chain has TRBV3-1 and TRBJ2-2; maybe TRBD1 (6 bases). Per germline, CDR1 LGHDT and CDR2 YNNKEL (reference sequence). CDR3 length: 14 residues. Trimming removed 4 bases at V and 7 bases at J, with 13 bases between. The DNA for the CDR3 is TGTGCCAGCAGCCCGAGGATCAGGGGCGGGGAGCTGTTTTTT. Its translation: CASSPRIRGGELFF.

This clonotype was found a few times. The chain has TRBV10-3 and TRBJ2-1; 12 nucleotides agree with TRBD2. The length of the CDR3 is 13 residues. The J segment lost 6 bases and the V segment lost 10 bases, leaving 4 bases of the junction unmatched. Germline-derived CDR1 and CDR2 are ENHRY and SYGVKD. The CDR3 spells CATLAGGSNEQFF. The CDR3 region has the DNA TGTGCCACCCTAGCGGGAGGGAGCAATGAGCAGTTCTTC.

In its sample, this clonotype was seen a few times. The rearrangement joins TRBV18 to TRBJ1-1; D possibly corresponds to TRBD1 (5 bases). V was pared by 6 bases and J by 0 bases, with 20 bases between. The CDR3 spans 17 residues. Per the germline V gene, CDR1 is KGHSH and CDR2 is LQKENI. The CDR3 DNA is TGTGCCAGCTCCCAACTCGGCGTAGGGGCGATGAACACTGAAGCTTTCTTT. Encoded protein: CASSQLGVGAMNTEAFF. Together with reference TRBV18 and TRBJ1-1, the CDR3 gives the full variable domain: NAGVMQNPRHLVRRRGQEARLRCSPMKGHSHVYWYRQLPEEGLKFMVYLQKENIIDESGMPKERFSAEFPKEGPSILRIQQVVRGDSAAYFCASSQLGVGAMNTEAFFGQGTRLTVV.

The chain has TRBV11-2 and TRBJ1-4; D possibly corresponds to TRBD1 (5 bases). Looked up from germline, CDR1 is SGHAT and CDR2 is FQNNGV. V lost 4 bases, J lost 7 bases, and 19 bases lay in between. This CDR3 contains 16 residues. For the CDR3, the DNA is TGTGCCAGCAGCTCGGGACCCCTGGGGAGGAGTGAAAAACTGTTTTTT. It encodes CASSSGPLGRSEKLFF.

This clonotype came up a few times. The V and J genes are TRBV6-2 or TRBV6-3 and TRBJ2-1, with 7 bases that match TRBD2. V was clipped by 1 base and J by 0 bases; unmatched bases: 9. From germline, CDR1 is MNHEY and CDR2 SVGEGT. The length of the CDR3 is 18 residues. The CDR3 coding sequence is TGTGCCAGCAGTTACTGGGCTAGCGGTCCCTTCTCCTACAATGAGCAGTTCTTC. It encodes CASSYWASGPFSYNEQFF.

This clonotype has a handful of counts. The CDR3 DNA reads as TGCAGCACCCGGGACGGGTCCTACGAGCAGTACTTC. Translation gives CSTRDGSYEQYF. This chain links TRBV29-1 with TRBJ2-7; D may match TRBD1 or TRBD2 (5 bases each). This CDR3 contains 12 residues. CDR1 and CDR2 (germline): SQVTM, ANQGSEA. V was trimmed by 8 bases and J by 1 base, leaving 12 bases between them.

A few counts support this clonotype. V usage is TRBV29-1 and J usage is TRBJ2-5; TRBD1 aligns across 10 bases. The V segment lost 7 bases and the J segment 7 bases; nucleotides outside the gene matches: 9. The CDR3 length is 13 residues. CDR1 is SQVTM, CDR2 ANQGSEA, per germline. DNA for the CDR3: TGCAGCGCAAGACAGGGGGCTGAGGGGACCCAGTACTTC. As protein: CSARQGAEGTQYF.

The V and J genes are TRBV7-9 and TRBJ2-1; TRBD2 matches at 9 bases. V was pared by 4 bases and J by 6 bases, with 13 bases of the junction left unmatched. The CDR3 is 17 amino acids. Germline CDR1 reads SEHNR; CDR2 reads FQNEAQ (reference sequence). The CDR3 DNA follows: TGTGCCAGCAGCTGGGACTTAGCGGGAGCAGAGACCAATGAGCAGTTCTTC. This sequence encodes CASSWDLAGAETNEQFF.

As concerns this clonotype: A much larger clone differs by one base, so this may be a read error. The chain combines TRBV6-2 or TRBV6-3 with TRBJ2-7, with D perhaps given as TRBD1 or TRBD2 (5 bases each). The germline CDR1 and CDR2 sequences are MNHEY and SVGEGT. Trimming took off 5 bases at V and 5 bases at J, with 16 bases between the two ends. The CDR3 length is 14 residues. The CDR3 nucleotides are TGTGCCAGCAGTACGGGGCATGGAACCCACGAGCAGTACTTC. Translation: CASSTGHGTHEQYF.

This clonotype was detected ten times or more. V gene TRBV18 combines with J gene TRBJ2-1; TRBD2 is a possible D gene (6 bases). CDR3 size: 15 residues. CDR1 is KGHSH, CDR2 LQKENI, per germline. The V end lost 2 bases, the J end lost 0 bases, and 8 bases lay between the germline ends. The CDR3 DNA reads TGTGCCAGCTCACCAGGGGGGAGCTCCTACAATGAGCAGTTCTTC. It is translated as CASSPGGSSYNEQFF. The full variable domain, completed using reference TRBV18 and TRBJ2-1, is NAGVMQNPRHLVRRRGQEARLRCSPMKGHSHVYWYRQLPEEGLKFMVYLQKENIIDESGMPKERFSAEFPKEGPSILRIQQVVRGDSAAYFCASSPGGSSYNEQFFGPGTRLTVL.

The rearrangement uses TRBV25-1 and TRBJ1-4, with TRBD1 identical over 9 bases. In germline, CDR1 is MGHDK, CDR2 SYGVNS. The V and J ends lost 3 bases and 0 bases, in that order; junction bases with no gene match: 5. The CDR3 is 17 residues long. The chain's CDR3 is CASSDGQGWATNEKLFF. The CDR3 region has the DNA TGTGCCAGCAGTGACGGACAGGGGTGGGCAACTAATGAAAAACTGTTTTTT.

The gene calls are TRBV29-1 and TRBJ2-7, with D possibly matching TRBD1 (6 bases). Germline CDR1 SQVTM, CDR2 ANQGSEA. V was clipped by 4 bases and J by 6 bases, with 13 bases between them. The CDR3 is 12 residues long. The CDR3 DNA is TGCAGCGTTGCTCAGGGGATGCGCGAGCAGTACTTC. Encoded protein: CSVAQGMREQYF.